This TCR beta chain was obtained from a study of early stage breast cancer tumors. Overall study: About 80% of the 16 invasive tumors were ER+, PR+ and HER2-. About 8 ER+/PR+/HER2- tumors were invasive ductal; a few were invasive lobular. Study-level points and caveats: Unsorted bulk genomic DNA sequencing lacked pairing and functional marker data. Compared with adjacent normal breast tissue, tumors showed roughly 2.4-fold greater T cell density and higher clonality.

The germline CDR1 and CDR2 sequences are MNHNS and SASEGT. The CDR3 spans 16 residues. The V gene end was trimmed by 4 bases and the J gene end by 9 bases; junction bases not matched to a gene: 13. In the case of this clone: Antigen: not known.

Measured with immunoSEQ multiplex PCR; TCRdb has only the in-frame clones, and not every one. The sample lists 50,000 to 65,000 clones, just over 90% occurring once. The TCR comes from a person aged 70 to 85 with breast cancer. V usage is TRBV6-1 and J usage is TRBJ2-4, with 9 bases that match TRBD1. The sequencing input was blood. In DNA, the CDR3 is TGTGCCAGCAGTGGGGGGGGACAGGGCGAATTTGGCATTCAGTACTTC. Its protein product is CASSGGGQGEFGIQYF.